The present entry profiles one T cell receptor (beta chain) with its context. Antigen: not known. CDR3 size: 14 residues. Trimming removed 1 base from V and 2 bases from J, with 5 bases in between. Germline assignment: CDR1 KGHSH and CDR2 LQKENI. With the Oncomine TCR Beta short-read assay, DNA from cultured CD4+ T cells was sequenced. One entry per CDR3 protein results from TCRdb running MiXCR on the PCR reads. The profile shows about 16,000 distinct CDR3 sequences, roughly 52% of them singletons. This entry is derived from a study of vaccination and CD4 T cells after COVID-19. This sample's treatment: roughly nine-day PBMC culture with coronavirus spike peptide pools or control peptides (ViraFEST assay).

This receptor was identified in a human donor who had recovered from COVID-19. This chain links TRBV18 with TRBJ2-2; unclear D gene. Sequenced here: CD4+ T cells from blood, cultured in vitro, sampled before SARS-CoV-2 vaccination. In DNA form, the CDR3 reads TGTGCCAGCTCACCACGACTTAACACCGGGGAGCTGTTTTTT. Translated, it gives CASSPRLNTGELFF.